Below are 15 T cell receptor beta chains sequenced from a single sample in a study of regulatory T cells in long-lasting Graves disease. Time point defined: persistent/refractory GD, antithyroid drugs over 5 years with positive TRAb. Construction of the TCR library relied on RNA isolated from PBMCs. In building TCR beta libraries, iRepertoire HTBI primers were used together with Arm-PCR of CDR3 regions. TCRdb re-called the multiplex PCR reads through MiXCR, storing one row per CDR3 protein. The table records about 310,000 distinct CDR3 sequences, around 21% of them present only once. The sample was peripheral blood mononuclear cells (PBMCs), taken when the disease was refractory, from a patient treated with antithyroid drugs. The source is a female donor with Graves disease.

In its sample, this clonotype was seen a few times. This sequence joins TRBV6-1 and TRBJ1-1; D not resolved. This CDR3 comprises 16 residues. V lost 7 bases and J lost 1, with 19 bases in between. Germline V lookup: CDR1 MNHNS, CDR2 SASEGT. The CDR3 here is CASISLLSPGNTEAFF. CDR3 coding DNA: TGTGCCAGCATTTCCCTTCTGAGTCCGGGGAACACTGAAGCTTTCTTT.

This clonotype was detected only a few times. This CDR3 is CAWNVQRYEQYF. DNA for the CDR3: TGTGCCTGGAACGTTCAGCGGTACGAGCAGTACTTC. V gene TRBV30 combines with J gene TRBJ2-7; D is perhaps TRBD2 (5 bases). From germline, CDR1 is GTSNPN and CDR2 SVGIG (reference sequence). V was clipped by 4 bases and J by 4 bases, with 11 bases between them. The CDR3 totals 12 residues.

This clonotype was counted ten times or more. The V gene is TRBV2, the J gene TRBJ2-7; TRBD2 agrees at 9 bases. CDR3 length: 16 residues. With V trimmed by 4 bases and J by 1 base, 8 bases remained unmatched. The germline V gene has CDR1 SNHLY and CDR2 FYNNEI. The CDR3 region is CASSAPLAGGSYEQYF. The CDR3 nucleotides are TGTGCCAGCAGTGCGCCACTAGCGGGTGGATCCTACGAGCAGTACTTC.

This clonotype was recorded only once. The chain recombines TRBV13 with TRBJ2-5; 11 bases agree with TRBD2. Per germline, CDR1 PRHDT and CDR2 FYEKMQ (reference sequence). V lost 4 bases and J lost 7; bases outside the gene matches: 8. There are 15 residues in the CDR3. In DNA, the CDR3 is TGTGCCAGCAGCTCGCCTAAACTAGCGGGAGCGACCCAGTACTTC. Protein product: CASSSPKLAGATQYF.

This clonotype has ten or more counts. V and J are TRBV5-5 and TRBJ1-2; TRBD1 might be the D (5 bases). Germline CDR1 and CDR2: SGHKS and YYEKEE (reference sequence). The CDR3 is 14 amino acids. Trimming stripped 4 bases from V and 5 bases from J, with 15 bases between. The CDR3 sequence: CASSPIERGYGYTF. The CDR3 region has the DNA TGTGCCAGCAGCCCTATCGAGAGGGGTTATGGCTACACCTTC.

This chain joins TRBV5-6 and TRBJ2-2; D uncertain. V dropped 6 bases and J dropped 3 bases, with 9 bases sitting between them. The CDR3 loop spans 13 amino acids. Germline lookup yields CDR1 SGHDT and CDR2 YYEEEE. This CDR3 is CASTFGDTGELFF. CDR3 in DNA: TGTGCCAGCACCTTCGGTGACACCGGGGAGCTGTTTTTT. The full variable domain, rest sourced from reference TRBV5-6 and TRBJ2-2, is DAGVTQSPTHLIKTRGQQVTLRCSPKSGHDTVSWYQQALGQGPQFIFQYYEEEERQRGNFPDRFSGHQFPNYSSELNVNALLLGDSALYLCASTFGDTGELFFGEGSRLTVL.

The chain is built from TRBV7-9 and TRBJ1-3; D not certain. Trimming cost V 4 bases and J 1 base, with 8 bases left between them. The germline V gene has CDR1 SEHNR and CDR2 FQNEAQ (reference sequence). CDR3 length: 14 residues. This CDR3 reads CASSSTTSGNTIYF. CDR3 nucleotide sequence: TGTGCCAGCAGCTCGACCACTTCTGGAAACACCATATATTTT.

The chain couples TRBV20-1 to TRBJ1-4; D call uncertain. Deletions cut 2 bases from V and 3 bases from J, with 10 bases between. The CDR3 length is 14 residues. Germline-derived CDR1 and CDR2 are DFQATT and SNEGSKA (reference sequence). CDR3 sequence (DNA): TGCAGTGCTAGAATAGGAGGTTCTAATGAAAAACTGTTTTTT. Its protein product is CSARIGGSNEKLFF.

This clonotype was counted many times. The rearrangement links TRBV7-3 to TRBJ2-7; D is possibly TRBD1 (5 bases). Germline assignment: CDR1 SGHTA and CDR2 FQGTGA. The CDR3 is 11 residues long. The V gene lost 7 bases and the J gene lost 4 bases, with 8 bases spanning the gap. Here the CDR3 reads CASTTAYEQYF. CDR3 in DNA: TGTGCCAGCACGACAGCGTACGAGCAGTACTTC.

This clonotype was recorded a few times. The CDR3 protein is CSVEGTLGTEAFF. The CDR3 DNA is TGCAGCGTTGAAGGGACCCTAGGCACTGAAGCTTTCTTT. J is TRBJ1-1 and V is TRBV29-1, with unresolved D. Trimming took 1 base from V and 4 from J, leaving 10 bases between them. Germline CDR1 SQVTM, CDR2 ANQGSEA. The CDR3 contains 13 residues.

The V gene is TRBV28, the J gene TRBJ1-4, with a possible D match to TRBD1 (5 bases). The V gene lost 3 bases and the J gene lost 8 bases, with 7 bases spanning the gap. The CDR3 has 12 residues. The V gene's germline CDR1 is MDHEN and CDR2 SYDVKM. The CDR3 DNA reads as TGTGCCAGCAGTTTCAGGGTAGAAAAACTGTTTTTT. Translation: CASSFRVEKLFF. The full variable domain, with the rest looked up from reference TRBV28 and TRBJ1-4, is DVKVTQSSRYLVKRTGEKVFLECVQDMDHENMFWYRQDPGLGLRLIYFSYDVKMKEKGDIPEGYSVSREKKERFSLILESASTNQTSMYLCASSFRVEKLFFGSGTQLSVL.

The rearrangement links TRBV6-1 to TRBJ2-7, with TRBD2 matching over 7 bases. The junction had 16 bases not matched to a gene; V was cut back by 6 bases and J by 5 bases. From germline, CDR1 is MNHNS and CDR2 SASEGT. This CDR3 has 16 residues. This CDR3 is CASSKGYPGLRDEQYF. The CDR3 DNA reads TGTGCCAGCAGCAAGGGATACCCGGGACTAAGGGACGAGCAGTACTTC.

Comments on this clonotype: A much larger clone differs by one base, so this may be a read error. Likely a read error: the CDR3 ends without its conserved phenylalanine or tryptophan. The chain couples TRBV2 to TRBJ2-4; 12 nucleotides line up with TRBD1. There are 16 residues in the CDR3. V shed 7 bases and J 9 bases; nucleotides not matched to a gene: 13. Germline CDR1 is SNHLY and CDR2 is FYNNEI. In nucleotides, the CDR3 is TGTGCCAGCATCCCTTCCGGGACAGGGGGCGGTCCCATTCAGTACCTC. Its translation is CASIPSGTGGGPIQYL.

This clonotype was counted once. The J gene is TRBJ1-2, the V gene TRBV20-1; 12 positions match TRBD1. The CDR3 runs 16 residues. V was pared by 6 bases and J by 3 bases, with 11 bases of the junction left unmatched. Germline CDR1 and CDR2: DFQATT and SNEGSKA (reference sequence). DNA of the CDR3: TGCAGTGCAATCAGGGGACAGGGGGCGCCCGACTATGGCTACACCTTC. It translates to CSAIRGQGAPDYGYTF.

The chain is built from TRBV10-1 and TRBJ1-1; D not certain. CDR3 length: 13 amino acids. Germline assignment: CDR1 WNHNN and CDR2 SYGVQD (reference sequence). Trimming pared 3 bases from V and 5 bases from J, leaving 10 bases between. The CDR3 DNA reads TGCGCCAGCAGTGATGGACGTCTAACTGAAGCTTTCTTT. Translated, it gives CASSDGRLTEAFF.